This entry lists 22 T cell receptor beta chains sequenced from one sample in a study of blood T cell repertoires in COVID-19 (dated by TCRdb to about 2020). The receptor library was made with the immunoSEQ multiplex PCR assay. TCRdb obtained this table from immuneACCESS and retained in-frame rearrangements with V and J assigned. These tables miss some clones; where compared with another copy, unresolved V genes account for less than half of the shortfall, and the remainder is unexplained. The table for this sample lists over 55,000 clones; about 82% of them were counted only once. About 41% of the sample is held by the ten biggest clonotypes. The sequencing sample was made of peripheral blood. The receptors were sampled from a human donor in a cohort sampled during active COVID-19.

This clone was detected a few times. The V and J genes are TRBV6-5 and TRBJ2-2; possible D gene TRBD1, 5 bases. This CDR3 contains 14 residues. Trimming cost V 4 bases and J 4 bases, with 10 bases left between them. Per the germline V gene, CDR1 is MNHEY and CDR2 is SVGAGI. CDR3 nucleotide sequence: TGTGCCAGCAGTTCAGGGTCGGTCACCGGGGAGCTGTTTTTT. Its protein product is CASSSGSVTGELFF.

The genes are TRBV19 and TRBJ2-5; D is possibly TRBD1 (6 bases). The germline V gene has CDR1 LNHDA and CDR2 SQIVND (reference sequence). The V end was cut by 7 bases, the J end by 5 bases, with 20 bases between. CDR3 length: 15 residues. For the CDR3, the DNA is TGTGCCAGTACCCGAACAGGGTTTTCATTGGAGACCCAGTACTTC. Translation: CASTRTGFSLETQYF.

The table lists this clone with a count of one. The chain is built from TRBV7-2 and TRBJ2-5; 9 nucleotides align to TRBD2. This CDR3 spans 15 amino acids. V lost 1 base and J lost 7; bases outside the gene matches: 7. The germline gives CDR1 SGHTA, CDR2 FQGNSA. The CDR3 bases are TGTGCCAGCAGCTTAGGAAGCGGGGGGACGGGGACCCAGTACTTC. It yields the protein CASSLGSGGTGTQYF.

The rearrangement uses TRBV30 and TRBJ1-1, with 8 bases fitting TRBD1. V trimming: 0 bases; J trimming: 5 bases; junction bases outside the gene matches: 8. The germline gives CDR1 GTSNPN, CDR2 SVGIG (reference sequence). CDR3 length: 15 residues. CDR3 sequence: CAWSVSWDRLTEAFF. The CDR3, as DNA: TGTGCCTGGAGTGTTTCATGGGACAGGCTAACTGAAGCTTTCTTT.

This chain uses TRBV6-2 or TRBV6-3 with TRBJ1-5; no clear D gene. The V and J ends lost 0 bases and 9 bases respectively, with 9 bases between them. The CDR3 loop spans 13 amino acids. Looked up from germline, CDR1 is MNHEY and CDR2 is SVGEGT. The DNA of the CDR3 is TGTGCCAGCAGTTACTCCCGAGCGATGCCCCAGCATTTT. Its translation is CASSYSRAMPQHF.

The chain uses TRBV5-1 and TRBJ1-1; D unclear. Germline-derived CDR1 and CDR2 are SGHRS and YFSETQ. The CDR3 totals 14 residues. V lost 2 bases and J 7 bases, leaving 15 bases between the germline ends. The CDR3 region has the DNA TGCGCCAGCAGCTTAACGGAGGCCTCCCTTGAAGCTTTCTTT. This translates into CASSLTEASLEAFF.

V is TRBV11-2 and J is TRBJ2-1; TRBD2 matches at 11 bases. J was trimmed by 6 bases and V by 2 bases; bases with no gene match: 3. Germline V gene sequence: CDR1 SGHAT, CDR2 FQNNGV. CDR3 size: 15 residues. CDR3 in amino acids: CASSLLAGGINEQFF. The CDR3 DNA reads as TGTGCCAGCAGCTTATTAGCGGGGGGGATCAATGAGCAGTTCTTC.

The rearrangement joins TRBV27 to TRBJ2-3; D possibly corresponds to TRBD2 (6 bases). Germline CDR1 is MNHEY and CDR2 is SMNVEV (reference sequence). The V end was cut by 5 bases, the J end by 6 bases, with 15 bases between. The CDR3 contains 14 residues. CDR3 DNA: TGTGCCAGCAGTCCCAGTTCTCTAGCGGATACGCAGTATTTT. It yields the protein CASSPSSLADTQYF.

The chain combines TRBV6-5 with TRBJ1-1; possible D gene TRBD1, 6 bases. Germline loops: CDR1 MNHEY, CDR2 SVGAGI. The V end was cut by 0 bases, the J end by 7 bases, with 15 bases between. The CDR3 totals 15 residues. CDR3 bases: TGTGCCAGCAGTTACTCTTCACAGGGTCGTGGTGAAGCTTTCTTT. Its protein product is CASSYSSQGRGEAFF.

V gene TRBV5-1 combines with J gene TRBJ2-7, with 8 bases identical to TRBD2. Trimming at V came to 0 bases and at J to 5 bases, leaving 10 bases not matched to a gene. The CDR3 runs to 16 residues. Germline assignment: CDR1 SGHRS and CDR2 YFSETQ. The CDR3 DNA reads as TGCGCCAGCAGCTTGGACCCTCGGGGGGGCAAACACGAGCAGTACTTC. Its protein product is CASSLDPRGGKHEQYF.

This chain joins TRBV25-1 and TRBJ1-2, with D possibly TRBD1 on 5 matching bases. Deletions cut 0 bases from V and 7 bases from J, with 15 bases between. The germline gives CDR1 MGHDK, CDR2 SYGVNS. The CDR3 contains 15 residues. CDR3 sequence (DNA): TGTGCCAGCAGTGAATATCGGGGGACTACCTCTGGCTACACCTTC. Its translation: CASSEYRGTTSGYTF.

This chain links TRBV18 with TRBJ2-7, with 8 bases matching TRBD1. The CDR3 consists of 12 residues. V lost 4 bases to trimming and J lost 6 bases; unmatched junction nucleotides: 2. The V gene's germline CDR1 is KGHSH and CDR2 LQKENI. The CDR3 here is CASSLDRGEQYF. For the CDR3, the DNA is TGTGCCAGCTCACTCGACAGGGGCGAGCAGTACTTC. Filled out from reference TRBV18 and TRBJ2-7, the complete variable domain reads NAGVMQNPRHLVRRRGQEARLRCSPMKGHSHVYWYRQLPEEGLKFMVYLQKENIIDESGMPKERFSAEFPKEGPSILRIQQVVRGDSAAYFCASSLDRGEQYFGPGTRLTVT.

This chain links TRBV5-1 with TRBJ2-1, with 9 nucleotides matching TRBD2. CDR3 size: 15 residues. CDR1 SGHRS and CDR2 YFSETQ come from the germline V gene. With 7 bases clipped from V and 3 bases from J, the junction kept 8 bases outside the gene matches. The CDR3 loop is CASRFGSGGYNEQFF. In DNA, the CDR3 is TGCGCCAGCCGGTTCGGTAGCGGGGGCTACAATGAGCAGTTCTTC.

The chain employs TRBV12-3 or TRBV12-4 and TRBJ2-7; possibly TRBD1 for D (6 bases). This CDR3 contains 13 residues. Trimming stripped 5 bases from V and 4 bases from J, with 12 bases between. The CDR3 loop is CASSRGHKYEQYF. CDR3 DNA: TGTGCCAGCAGTAGGGGACATAAGTACGAGCAGTACTTC.

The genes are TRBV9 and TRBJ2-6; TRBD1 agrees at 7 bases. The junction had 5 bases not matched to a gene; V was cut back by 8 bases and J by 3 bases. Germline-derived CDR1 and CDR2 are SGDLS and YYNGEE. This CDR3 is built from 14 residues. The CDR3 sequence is CARQGGCGANVLTF. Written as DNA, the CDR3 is TGTGCCAGGCAAGGGGGCTGTGGGGCCAACGTCCTGACTTTC.

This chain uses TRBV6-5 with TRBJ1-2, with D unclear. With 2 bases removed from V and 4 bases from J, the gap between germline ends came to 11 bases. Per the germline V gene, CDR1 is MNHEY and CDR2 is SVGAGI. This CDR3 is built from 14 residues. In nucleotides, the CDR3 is TGTGCCAGCAGTTACGTGCGGGGAGCCTATGGCTACACCTTC. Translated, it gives CASSYVRGAYGYTF.

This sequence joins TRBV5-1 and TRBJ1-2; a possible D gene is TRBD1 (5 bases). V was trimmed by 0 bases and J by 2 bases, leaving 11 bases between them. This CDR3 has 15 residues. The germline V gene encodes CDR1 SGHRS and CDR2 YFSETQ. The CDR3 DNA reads TGCGCCAGCAGCTTGGGGGCGACAGAGAACTATGGCTACACCTTC. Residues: CASSLGATENYGYTF. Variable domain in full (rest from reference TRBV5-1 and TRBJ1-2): KAGVTQTPRYLIKTRGQQVTLSCSPISGHRSVSWYQQTPGQGLQFLFEYFSETQRNKGNFPGRFSGRQFSNSRSEMNVSTLELGDSALYLCASSLGATENYGYTFGSGTRLTVV.

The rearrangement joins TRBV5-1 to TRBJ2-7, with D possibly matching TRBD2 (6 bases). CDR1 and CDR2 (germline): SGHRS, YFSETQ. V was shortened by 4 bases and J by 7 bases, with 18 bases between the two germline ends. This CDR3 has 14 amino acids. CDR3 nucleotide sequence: TGCGCCAGCAGCCTATCTCCGGGACTTCGGGAGCAGTACTTC. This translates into CASSLSPGLREQYF.

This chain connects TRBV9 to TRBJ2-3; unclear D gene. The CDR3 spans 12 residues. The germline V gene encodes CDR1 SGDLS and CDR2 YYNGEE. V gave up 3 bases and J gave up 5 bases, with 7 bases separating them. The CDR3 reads CASSAEVDTQYF. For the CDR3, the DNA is TGTGCCAGCAGCGCCGAGGTAGATACGCAGTATTTT.

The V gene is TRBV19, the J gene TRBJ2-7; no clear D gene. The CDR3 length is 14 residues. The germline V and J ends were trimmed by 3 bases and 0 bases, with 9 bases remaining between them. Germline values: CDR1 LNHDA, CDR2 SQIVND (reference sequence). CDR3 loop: CASSITESSYEQYF. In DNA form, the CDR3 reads TGTGCCAGTAGTATTACGGAGAGCTCCTACGAGCAGTACTTC.

CDR3 nucleotide sequence: TGTGCCAGCAGGATACCTGGGAAGGGAGACGAGCAGTACTTC. Protein: CASRIPGKGDEQYF. The chain has TRBV27 and TRBJ2-7, with D perhaps TRBD2 (5 bases). Germline CDR1 is MNHEY and CDR2 is SMNVEV (reference sequence). The CDR3 has 14 residues. Trimming stripped 6 bases from V and 5 bases from J, with 17 bases between.

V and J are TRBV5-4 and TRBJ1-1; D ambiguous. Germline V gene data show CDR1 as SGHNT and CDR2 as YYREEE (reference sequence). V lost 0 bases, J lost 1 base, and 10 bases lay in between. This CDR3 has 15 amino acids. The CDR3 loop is CASSLGGAQNTEAFF. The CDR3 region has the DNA TGTGCCAGCAGCTTGGGGGGAGCCCAGAACACTGAAGCTTTCTTT.